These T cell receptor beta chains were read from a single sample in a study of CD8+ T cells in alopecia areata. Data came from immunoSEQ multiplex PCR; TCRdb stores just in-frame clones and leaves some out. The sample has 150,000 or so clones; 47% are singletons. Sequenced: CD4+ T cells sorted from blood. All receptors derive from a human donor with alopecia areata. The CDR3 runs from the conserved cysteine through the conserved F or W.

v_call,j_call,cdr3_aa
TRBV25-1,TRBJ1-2,CASSELDYGYTF
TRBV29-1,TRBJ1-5,CSVVWTRGQPQHF
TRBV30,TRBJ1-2,CAWSVPESKSGYTF
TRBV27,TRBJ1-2,CASSLSFFGGNYGYTF
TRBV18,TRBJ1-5,CASSPNLRSHGGSNQPQHF
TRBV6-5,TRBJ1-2,CASSSRTVMYGYTF
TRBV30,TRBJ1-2,CACPGGRANYGYTF
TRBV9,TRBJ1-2,CASSVGSTGDAGYTF
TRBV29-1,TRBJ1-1,CSVEWTGGTEAFF
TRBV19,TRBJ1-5,CASIPGTGVFNQPQHF
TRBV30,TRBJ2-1,CAWTVAGDTYNEQFF
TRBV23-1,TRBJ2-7,CASSQSEVPGLVYEQYF
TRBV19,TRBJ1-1,CASSSIMNTEAFF
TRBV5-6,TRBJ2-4,CASSVWSLAKNIQYF
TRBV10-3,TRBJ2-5,CAIRGEVTETQYF
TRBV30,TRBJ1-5,CACTKTGRTNQPQHF
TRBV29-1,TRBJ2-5,CSVEGQQETQYF
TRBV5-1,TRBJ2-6,CASSFPSGANVLTF